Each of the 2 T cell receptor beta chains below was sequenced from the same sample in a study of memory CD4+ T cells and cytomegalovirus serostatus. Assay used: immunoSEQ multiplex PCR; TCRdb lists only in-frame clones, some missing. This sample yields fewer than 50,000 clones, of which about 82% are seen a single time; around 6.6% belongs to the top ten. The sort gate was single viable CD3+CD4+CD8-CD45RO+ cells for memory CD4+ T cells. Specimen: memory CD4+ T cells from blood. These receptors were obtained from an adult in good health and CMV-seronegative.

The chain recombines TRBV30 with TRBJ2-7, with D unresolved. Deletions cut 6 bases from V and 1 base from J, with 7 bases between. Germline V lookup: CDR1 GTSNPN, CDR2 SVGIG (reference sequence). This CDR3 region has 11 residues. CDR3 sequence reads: CACRISYEQYF. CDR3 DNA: TGTGCCTGCAGGATATCCTACGAGCAGTACTTC.

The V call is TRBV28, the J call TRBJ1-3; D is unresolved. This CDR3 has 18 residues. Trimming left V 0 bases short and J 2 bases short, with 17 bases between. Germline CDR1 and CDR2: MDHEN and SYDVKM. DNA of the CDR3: TGTGCCAGCAGTTTATGGGGATCGCGTGGCAGCCCTGGAAACACCATATATTTT. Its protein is CASSLWGSRGSPGNTIYF.